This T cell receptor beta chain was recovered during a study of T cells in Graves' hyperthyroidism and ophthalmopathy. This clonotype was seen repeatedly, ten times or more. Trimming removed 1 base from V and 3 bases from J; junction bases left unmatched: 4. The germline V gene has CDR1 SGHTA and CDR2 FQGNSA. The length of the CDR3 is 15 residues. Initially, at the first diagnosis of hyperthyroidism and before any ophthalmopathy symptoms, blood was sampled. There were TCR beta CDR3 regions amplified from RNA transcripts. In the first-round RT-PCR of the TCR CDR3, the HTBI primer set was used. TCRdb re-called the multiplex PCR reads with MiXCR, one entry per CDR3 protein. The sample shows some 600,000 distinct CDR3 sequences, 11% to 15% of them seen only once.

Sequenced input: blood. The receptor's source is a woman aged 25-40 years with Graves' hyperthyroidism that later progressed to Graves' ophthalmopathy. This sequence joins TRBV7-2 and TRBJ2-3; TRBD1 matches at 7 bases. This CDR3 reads CASSLVQGETDTQYF. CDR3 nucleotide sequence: TGTGCCAGCAGCTTAGTCCAGGGGGAAACAGATACGCAGTATTTT.